This TCR beta chain was found in a study of T cell responses to AZD1222 COVID-19 vaccine. Study outcomes and limitations: Clonal diversity may have been underestimated in mostly white British donors.

V was pared by 1 base and J by 7 bases, with 10 bases between. This CDR3 is 14 amino acids long. Germline V gives CDR1 MGHRA, CDR2 YSYEKL. This clone was recorded a few times. Its antigen is undetermined. Repertoires were generated with immunoSEQ multiplex PCR, while TCRdb's copy carries only in-frame clones and drops some. The sample consists of about 120,000 clones, around 87% of them appearing once. This TCR derives from an adult in good health. V usage is TRBV4-1 and J usage is TRBJ1-4; D is undetermined. The sequencing used peripheral blood, collected on day 0 of AZD1222 vaccination. The CDR3 nucleotides are TGCGCCAGCAGCCAAGGCGTCCCTGGTGAAAAACTGTTTTTT. Amino acid sequence: CASSQGVPGEKLFF.